This T cell receptor (beta chain) is from a study of blood T cell repertoires in COVID-19. Whole-study context: The United States, Italy and Spain were the sources of the acute and convalescent COVID-19 samples. T cells, B-cell-depleted T cells, or PBMCs provided the cDNA or gDNA that served as material.

This clone has just a few counts. How the authors handled the data: Quantification of nucleated cells was approximated via reference gene primer amplification. The assay was immunoSEQ multiplex PCR, and TCRdb's table has in-frame clones only and misses some. The D gene and trimming were derived from the DNA, and the V and J assignments and clone size from that table. The sample carries 85,000 to 100,000 clones, about 70% recorded once. The CDR3 runs 14 residues. The V gene end was trimmed by 4 bases and the J gene end by 4 bases; junction bases not matched to a gene: 6. Germline V CDR1 and CDR2: SGHRS, YFSETQ.

This clonotype was sampled from a woman aged 55-69 years in a cohort sampled during active or convalescent COVID-19. Sequenced sample: peripheral blood. The chain has TRBV5-1 and TRBJ2-7, with 9 bases identical to TRBD1. The CDR3 loop is CASSVADRGYEQYF. The CDR3 DNA sequence: TGCGCCAGCAGCGTGGCTGACAGGGGGTACGAGCAGTACTTC.